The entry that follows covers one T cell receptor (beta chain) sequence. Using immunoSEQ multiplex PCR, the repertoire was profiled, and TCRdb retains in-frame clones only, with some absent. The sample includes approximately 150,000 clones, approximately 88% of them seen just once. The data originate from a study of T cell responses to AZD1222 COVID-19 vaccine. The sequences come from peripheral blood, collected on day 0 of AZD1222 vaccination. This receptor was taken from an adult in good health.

The DNA for the CDR3 is TGTGCCAGCAGCTTAGCGGGTAGGATCGATGAGCAGTTCTTC. Protein: CASSLAGRIDEQFF. This chain uses TRBV7-8 with TRBJ2-1; D unclear. V was pared by 0 bases and J by 8 bases, with 11 bases between. The germline CDR1 and CDR2 sequences are SGHVS and FQNEAQ. The CDR3 is 14 amino acids. The full variable domain, its missing parts supplied by reference TRBV7-8 and TRBJ2-1, is GAGVSQSPRYKVAKRGQDVALRCDPISGHVSLFWYQQALGQGPEFLTYFQNEAQLDKSGLPSDRFFAERPEGSVSTLKIQRTQQEDSAVYLCASSLAGRIDEQFFGPGTRLTVL.